What follows describes a single T cell receptor (beta chain). As yet, its antigen is unknown. These data originate in a study of shared clonotypes between healthy human individuals. On the study more broadly: In total, the donors were a couple of women and a few men aged 18 to 49.

Trimming removed 0 bases from V and 7 bases from J, with 10 bases in between. The germline V gene has CDR1 MGHDK and CDR2 SYGVNS. The CDR3 spans 14 residues. Ten immunoSEQ deep assay plates were used to sequence the DNA of unsorted PBMCs. The protocol was immunoSEQ multiplex PCR, while the TCRdb copy is restricted to in-frame clones and leaves out a portion. The data contain about 530,000 clones, about 75% of them seen just once; the ten biggest clones take up around 13%. Whole-study results and caveats: Investigators collected only blood, and repertoires in tissues likely differ.

The chain links TRBV25-1 to TRBJ2-1; possible D gene TRBD1, 6 bases. Sequencing was performed on PBMCs. The receptor's source is a woman in her forties in good health. Some clones in this sample may be carry-over from other donors' samples. CDR3 DNA sequence: TGTGCCAGCAGTGAATATGAGGGACAAAATGAGCAGTTCTTC. Translating gives CASSEYEGQNEQFF. Full variable domain (missing parts from reference TRBV25-1 and TRBJ2-1): EADIYQTPRYLVIGTGKKITLECSQTMGHDKMYWYQQDPGMELHLIHYSYGVNSTEKGDLSSESTVSRIRTEHFPLTLESARPSHTSQYLCASSEYEGQNEQFFGPGTRLTVL.